This record concerns one T cell receptor beta chain sequence. In the original processing: Amplifying reference gene primers gave estimates of nucleated cell counts. Method: immunoSEQ multiplex PCR; TCRdb's copy keeps in-frame clones and lacks some. The V and J calls and clone size were taken over from that table, and D and trimming were inferred from the DNA. Here the sample spans 200,000 to 300,000 clones, 70% to 90% being singletons. The sample originates from a study of blood T cell repertoires in COVID-19. Background on the study: The analysed material was cDNA or gDNA that came from T cells, B-cell-depleted T cells, or PBMCs.

Those who participated ranged in age from roughly 18 to 89 years and resided in approximately 26 US areas. Participants reported their clinical history, and cohort assignment relied on those reports. Germline CDR1 reads MDHEN; CDR2 reads SYDVKM. This CDR3 contains 11 residues. Trimming removed 5 bases at V and 4 bases at J, with 5 bases between. The TCR was taken from a middle-aged man who had been exposed to COVID-19. The sequencing sample was made of PBMCs or T cells enriched from blood (not recorded which). The V and J genes are TRBV28 and TRBJ1-1; D ambiguous. The CDR3 sequence: CASSVRTEAFF. In nucleotides, the CDR3 is TGTGCCAGCAGTGTCCGCACTGAAGCTTTCTTT.